Below, 30 T cell receptor beta chains from the same sample are listed, as sequenced in a study of OX40 agonist ivuxolimab in advanced cancers. Measured with immunoSEQ multiplex PCR; TCRdb has only the in-frame clones, and not every one. This repertoire shows 90,000 to 100,000 clones, roughly 83% found once; its top ten account for over 1.1%. Source: CD4+ or CD8+ T cells sorted from blood, taken in a trial of the OX40 agonist ivuxolimab. All receptors come from an adult with an advanced solid tumor such as melanoma, head and neck, liver or kidney cancer.

The V call is TRBV12-5, the J call TRBJ2-2; TRBD1 agrees at 9 bases. CDR1 is LGHNT and CDR2 is FRNRAP in the germline V gene. The CDR3 is made up of 15 amino acids. Losses at the gene ends were 5 bases for V and 1 base for J; bases not matched to a gene: 2. Here the CDR3 reads CASGQGQGNTGELFF. CDR3 bases: TGTGCTAGTGGTCAGGGACAGGGGAACACCGGGGAGCTGTTTTTT. The full variable domain, its missing parts supplied by reference TRBV12-5 and TRBJ2-2, is DARVTQTPRHKVTEMGQEVTMRCQPILGHNTVFWYRQTMMQGLELLAYFRNRAPLDDSGMPKDRFSAEMPDATLATLKIQPSEPRDSAVYFCASGQGQGNTGELFFGEGSRLTVL.

The V gene is TRBV6-6, the J gene TRBJ1-1; D gene unclear. With 0 bases removed from V and 3 bases from J, the gap between germline ends came to 8 bases. Germline CDR1 MNHNY, CDR2 SVGAGI (reference sequence). The CDR3 consists of 14 residues. The CDR3 nucleotides read TGTGCCAGCAGTTACTCCGGGGTGTACACTGAAGCTTTCTTT. Translation gives CASSYSGVYTEAFF.

This chain uses TRBV29-1 with TRBJ2-5, with a possible D match to TRBD2 (6 bases). CDR1 is SQVTM and CDR2 is ANQGSEA in the germline V gene. The CDR3 is 13 amino acids. The V gene lost 7 bases and the J gene lost 5 bases, with 17 bases spanning the gap. DNA for the CDR3: TGCAGCGCCGGGGCGGGGAGAGGGGAGACCCAGTACTTC. The encoded protein is CSAGAGRGETQYF.

V is TRBV6-1 and J is TRBJ1-5, with D maybe TRBD1 (5 bases). Germline CDR1 reads MNHNS; CDR2 reads SASEGT. Trimming took off 4 bases at V and 2 bases at J, with 18 bases between the two ends. This CDR3 comprises 17 residues. The CDR3: CASSVVRSLGGNQPQHF. CDR3 bases: TGTGCCAGCAGTGTAGTGAGGAGTCTGGGGGGCAATCAGCCCCAGCATTTT.

The chain uses TRBV25-1 and TRBJ1-2, with D unclear. From germline, CDR1 is MGHDK and CDR2 SYGVNS. The CDR3 is 12 amino acids. V was clipped by 4 bases and J by 9 bases, with 12 bases between them. The CDR3 DNA follows: TGTGCCAGCAGTGTAGTAGGGCTTAGCTACACCTTC. Residues: CASSVVGLSYTF.

The chain has TRBV11-2 and TRBJ1-1, with unresolved D. This CDR3 has 13 amino acids. The germline V gene has CDR1 SGHAT and CDR2 FQNNGV. V lost 5 bases, J lost 0 bases, and 7 bases lay in between. DNA of the CDR3: TGTGCCAGCAGCCCTACACTGAACACTGAAGCTTTCTTT. Its translation: CASSPTLNTEAFF.

This sequence joins TRBV11-3 and TRBJ2-7; the D gene is possibly TRBD2 (7 bases). Germline V gives CDR1 SGHNT, CDR2 YENEEA. The CDR3 runs to 14 residues. V lost 1 base and J lost 4, with 11 bases in between. CDR3 in amino acids: CASSLGGGTYEQYF. Here the CDR3 DNA reads TGTGCCAGCAGCTTAGGGGGGGGCACGTACGAGCAGTACTTC.

The gene calls are TRBV4-2 and TRBJ1-3, with unresolved D. The CDR3 totals 13 residues. The germline CDR1 and CDR2 sequences are LGHNA and YNFKEQ. With 0 bases removed from V and 4 bases from J, the gap between germline ends came to 4 bases. The CDR3 DNA reads TGTGCCAGCAGCCAAGATGGGGGAAACACCATATATTTT. It is translated as CASSQDGGNTIYF.

The V call is TRBV28, the J call TRBJ1-1; no firm D call. The V gene's germline CDR1 is MDHEN and CDR2 SYDVKM. V lost 6 bases and J 3 bases, leaving 11 bases between the germline ends. The length of the CDR3 is 13 residues. CDR3 nucleotide sequence: TGTGCCAGCAGGCATAATAAGGACACTGAAGCTTTCTTT. Translated: CASRHNKDTEAFF.

The chain carries TRBV2 and TRBJ2-7; 10 positions match TRBD1. Germline trimming cut 5 bases from V and 4 bases from J; bases unmatched to any gene: 2. Germline V CDR1 and CDR2: SNHLY, FYNNEI. The CDR3 covers 13 residues. The CDR3 loop is CASSRDRGYEQYF. The CDR3 region has the DNA TGTGCCAGCAGTCGGGACAGGGGTTACGAGCAGTACTTC.

V is TRBV5-1 and J is TRBJ2-1, with D perhaps being TRBD1 or TRBD2 (5 bases each). Per germline, CDR1 SGHRS and CDR2 YFSETQ. This CDR3 has 18 amino acids. Trimming pared 0 bases from V and 6 bases from J, leaving 22 bases between. The CDR3 DNA reads TGCGCCAGCAGCTTGGGGGACCCGGGACCGGGCCTACGCAATGAGCAGTTCTTC. Its protein product is CASSLGDPGPGLRNEQFF.

V and J are TRBV6-1 and TRBJ2-1, with 12 bases that match TRBD2. After removal of 5 bases from V and 16 bases from J, the junction contained 6 bases not matched to a gene. Germline CDR1 MNHNS, CDR2 SASEGT. This CDR3 has 12 amino acids. The CDR3 DNA reads as TGTGCCAGCAGTCCCCGACTAGCGGGAGTTTTCTTC. Translated, it gives CASSPRLAGVFF.

The gene calls are TRBV6-6 and TRBJ1-1; possible D gene TRBD1, 6 bases. V lost 2 bases, J lost 4 bases, and 14 bases lay in between. Germline values: CDR1 MNHNY, CDR2 SVGAGI (reference sequence). The CDR3 totals 15 residues. In nucleotides, the CDR3 is TGTGCCAGCAGTTACGTGAGACAGGTGACCACTGAAGCTTTCTTT. Its protein is CASSYVRQVTTEAFF.

This clone was picked up a small number of times. This chain joins TRBV11-2 and TRBJ2-1; D possibly corresponds to TRBD2 (6 bases). The CDR3 runs 16 residues. The V gene lost 1 base and the J gene lost 0 bases, with 10 bases spanning the gap. Per germline, CDR1 SGHAT and CDR2 FQNNGV. CDR3: CASSLVAGFSYNEQFF. CDR3 DNA sequence: TGTGCCAGCAGCTTAGTGGCGGGGTTCTCCTACAATGAGCAGTTCTTC.

This chain joins TRBV19 and TRBJ2-1; 12 nucleotides line up with TRBD2. CDR1 LNHDA and CDR2 SQIVND come from the germline V gene (reference sequence). J was trimmed by 4 bases and V by 5 bases; bases with no gene match: 3. CDR3 length equals 15 residues. Here the CDR3 reads CASSLLAGGYNEQFF. The CDR3 DNA sequence: TGTGCCAGTAGTTTACTAGCGGGAGGATACAATGAGCAGTTCTTC.

This rearrangement joins TRBV7-6 to TRBJ2-2; unclear D gene. Germline CDR1 is SGHVS and CDR2 is FNYEAQ. The V end lost 5 bases, the J end lost 0 bases, and 10 bases lay between the germline ends. The CDR3 runs 15 residues. CDR3 loop: CASSPTTSNTGELFF. The CDR3 nucleotides are TGTGCCAGCAGCCCTACGACATCGAACACCGGGGAGCTGTTTTTT.

The V gene is TRBV29-1, the J gene TRBJ1-4; D may be TRBD1 (6 bases). V was clipped by 6 bases and J by 6 bases, with 20 bases between them. Germline V gene data show CDR1 as SQVTM and CDR2 as ANQGSEA. CDR3 length: 15 amino acids. The CDR3 spells CSVLVFGGLDEKLFF. As DNA, the CDR3 is TGCAGCGTGTTGGTTTTCGGGGGGCTCGATGAAAAACTGTTTTTT.

As concerns this clone: Different DNA sequences within this sample yield the same CDR3. The genes are TRBV10-3 and TRBJ1-2, with D possibly being TRBD1 (6 bases). The CDR3 covers 13 residues. V gave up 6 bases and J gave up 1 base, with 9 bases separating them. CDR1 and CDR2 (germline): ENHRY, SYGVKD. The CDR3 reads CAISSDSNYGYTF. The DNA of the CDR3 is TGTGCCATCAGCTCGGACAGTAACTATGGCTACACCTTC.

This chain connects TRBV5-4 to TRBJ2-2; 8 nucleotides align to TRBD2. This CDR3 region has 16 residues. The germline CDR1 and CDR2 sequences are SGHNT and YYREEE (reference sequence). The V segment lost 4 bases and the J segment 4 bases; nucleotides outside the gene matches: 9. The CDR3 DNA reads as TGTGCCAGCAGCGCACGCAGCGGGAGAGGCACCGGGGAGCTGTTTTTT. Its protein is CASSARSGRGTGELFF.

The chain recombines TRBV18 with TRBJ2-7; 9 nucleotides align to TRBD1. CDR1 and CDR2 from the germline V gene are KGHSH and LQKENI. Trimming took 3 bases from V and 2 from J; bases not matched to a gene: 8. The CDR3 runs to 16 residues. The CDR3 DNA reads TGTGCCAGCTCACCCCCGGGACAGGGAATTACCTACGAGCAGTACTTC. Its protein product is CASSPPGQGITYEQYF.

V is TRBV27 and J is TRBJ1-6; no firm D call. Trimming took 4 bases from V and 9 from J, leaving 13 bases between them. Germline V gives CDR1 MNHEY, CDR2 SMNVEV (reference sequence). This CDR3 has 14 residues. CDR3 protein: CASSWMKGGSPLHF. As DNA, the CDR3 is TGTGCCAGCAGTTGGATGAAGGGCGGTTCACCCCTCCACTTT.

The gene calls are TRBV4-1 and TRBJ2-5, with a weak D call TRBD2 (5 bases). V lost 4 bases and J lost 5, with 20 bases in between. CDR1 and CDR2 from the germline V gene are MGHRA and YSYEKL. The CDR3 runs to 16 residues. The CDR3 bases are TGCGCCAGCAGCCCCGGACTGCTTGGTTTTAGGGAGACCCAGTACTTC. Translation gives CASSPGLLGFRETQYF.

The table lists this clone with a few counts. The V call is TRBV28, the J call TRBJ2-5, with unresolved D. The germline V and J ends were trimmed by 3 bases and 5 bases, with 10 bases remaining between them. CDR1 and CDR2 from the germline V gene are MDHEN and SYDVKM. The length of the CDR3 is 13 residues. Here the CDR3 DNA reads TGTGCCAGCAGTTTCCACACCCGGGAGACCCAGTACTTC. It codes for CASSFHTRETQYF.

J is TRBJ2-7 and V is TRBV28; D not certain. The V end was cut by 8 bases, the J end by 0 bases, with 17 bases between. The CDR3 spans 15 residues. Germline V gene lookup returns CDR1 MDHEN and CDR2 SYDVKM. CDR3 region: CASSSPAPLSYEQYF. The CDR3 DNA is TGTGCCAGCTCAAGCCCCGCGCCCCTCTCCTACGAGCAGTACTTC.

This clone was counted a single time. This chain links TRBV7-8 with TRBJ1-2; maybe TRBD1 (5 bases). Germline V CDR1 and CDR2: SGHVS, FQNEAQ. Trimming took off 5 bases at V and 7 bases at J, with 11 bases between the two ends. CDR3 length equals 12 residues. This CDR3 reads CASSLAGSGYTF. In DNA, the CDR3 is TGTGCCAGCAGCCTGGCAGGGAGTGGCTACACCTTC.

V gene TRBV10-3 combines with J gene TRBJ1-2; D is undetermined. Germline V CDR1 and CDR2: ENHRY, SYGVKD. This CDR3 is built from 15 residues. V lost 5 bases to trimming and J lost 2 bases, with 15 bases between them. The CDR3 reads CAISPGNWLNYGYTF. The CDR3, as DNA: TGTGCCATCAGTCCGGGAAACTGGTTAAACTATGGCTACACCTTC.

V is TRBV5-1 and J is TRBJ2-5; D perhaps matches TRBD1 (6 bases). There are 15 residues in the CDR3. Trimming cost V 3 bases and J 2 bases, with 14 bases left between them. Germline-derived CDR1 and CDR2 are SGHRS and YFSETQ. Here the CDR3 reads CASSSYGQPQETQYF. CDR3 DNA sequence: TGCGCCAGCAGCTCCTACGGACAGCCACAAGAGACCCAGTACTTC.

The CDR3 reads CASTFGDSPLHF. As DNA, the CDR3 is TGTGCCAGTACCTTCGGAGATTCACCCCTCCACTTT. This chain links TRBV19 with TRBJ1-6; D ambiguous. The CDR3 length is 12 residues. CDR1 LNHDA and CDR2 SQIVND come from the germline V gene (reference sequence). Trimming cost V 7 bases and J 8 bases, with 9 bases left between them. The full variable domain, completed using reference TRBV19 and TRBJ1-6, is DGGITQSPKYLFRKEGQNVTLSCEQNLNHDAMYWYRQDPGQGLRLIYYSQIVNDFQKGDIAEGYSVSREKKESFPLTVTSAQKNPTAFYLCASTFGDSPLHFGNGTRLTVT.

This clone was seen only a few times. The chain carries TRBV27 and TRBJ1-2, with no clear D. The CDR3 runs to 12 residues. V lost 8 bases, J lost 4 bases, and 11 bases lay in between. Germline lookup yields CDR1 MNHEY and CDR2 SMNVEV (reference sequence). As DNA, the CDR3 is TGTGCCAGCCGCTCACTTATCTATGGCTACACCTTC. Protein sequence: CASRSLIYGYTF.

The CDR3 sequence: CATSRDWGGGTEAFF. The CDR3 DNA follows: TGTGCCACCAGCAGAGATTGGGGCGGAGGCACTGAAGCTTTCTTT. The V and J genes are TRBV15 and TRBJ1-1; D may be TRBD1 (5 bases). Trimming left V 0 bases short and J 4 bases short, with 12 bases between. The CDR3 runs 15 residues. CDR1 is LNHNV and CDR2 is YYDKDF in the germline V gene (reference sequence).